Below, 11 T cell receptor beta chains from the same sample are listed, as sequenced in a study of shared clonotypes between healthy human individuals. Measured with immunoSEQ multiplex PCR; TCRdb has only the in-frame clones, and not every one. The sample has roughly 530,000 clones, approximately 95% seen once. Source material: naive CD4+ T cells sorted from blood. Subset denoted: CD45RA+ positively selected. Receptors originate from a woman aged 25 to 39 in good health.

The chain links TRBV28 to TRBJ1-1, with D hard to call. Trimming pared 5 bases from V and 3 bases from J, leaving 7 bases between. There are 12 residues in the CDR3. Germline CDR1 reads MDHEN; CDR2 reads SYDVKM. The CDR3 region is CASSERDTEAFF. The CDR3, as DNA: TGTGCCAGCAGTGAAAGGGACACTGAAGCTTTCTTT.

This rearrangement joins TRBV29-1 to TRBJ1-6, with TRBD1 matching over 7 bases. The CDR3 extends over 14 amino acids. CDR1 and CDR2 from the germline V gene are SQVTM and ANQGSEA. With V trimmed by 5 bases and J by 6 bases, 7 bases remained unmatched. The CDR3 sequence: CSVKGTALNSPLHF. CDR3 nucleotides: TGCAGCGTTAAAGGGACAGCGCTTAATTCACCCCTCCACTTT.

This CDR3 reads CAWSRRNRESPLAKNIQYF. The CDR3 DNA reads as TGTGCCTGGAGTCGAAGGAACAGGGAGTCGCCCTTAGCCAAAAACATTCAGTACTTC. The chain is built from TRBV30 and TRBJ2-4, with a tentative D call TRBD1 (6 bases). CDR1 and CDR2 (germline): GTSNPN, SVGIG (reference sequence). The CDR3 has 19 residues. Trimming removed 2 bases from V and 0 bases from J, with 23 bases in between. Drawing the rest from reference TRBV30 and TRBJ2-4, the complete variable domain is SQTIHQWPATLVQPVGSPLSLECTVEGTSNPNLYWYRQAAGRGLQLLFYSVGIGQISSEVPQNLSASRPQDRQFILSSKKLLLSDSGFYLCAWSRRNRESPLAKNIQYFGAGTRLSVL.

V usage is TRBV6-5 and J usage is TRBJ1-2; 8 bases line up with TRBD1. The CDR3 length is 15 residues. The J segment lost 4 bases and the V segment lost 6 bases, leaving 10 bases of the junction unmatched. The V gene's germline CDR1 is MNHEY and CDR2 SVGAGI. The chain's CDR3 is CASSNQPTGAYGYTF. The CDR3 DNA reads TGTGCCAGCAGCAACCAGCCGACAGGGGCCTATGGCTACACCTTC.

With regard to this clone: Because the CDR3's place on the DNA is in doubt, the DNA is left out and the CDR3 is given as listed by TCRdb. This chain connects TRBV21-1 to TRBJ2-7; TRBD2, the table's D call, lacks a check against the DNA. TRBV21-1 is a listed pseudogene. The CDR3 is 15 residues long, counting both termini. The CDR3 sequence: CASSKAVASGIEQYF.

The gene calls are TRBV19 and TRBJ2-1; maybe TRBD1 (6 bases). The CDR3 has 13 residues. CDR1 is LNHDA and CDR2 is SQIVND in the germline V gene (reference sequence). The V end was cut by 5 bases, the J end by 3 bases, with 8 bases between. The CDR3 protein is CASSQGYYNEQFF. CDR3 nucleotides: TGTGCCAGTAGTCAGGGGTACTACAATGAGCAGTTCTTC. The variable domain in full, completed from reference TRBV19 and TRBJ2-1, reads DGGITQSPKYLFRKEGQNVTLSCEQNLNHDAMYWYRQDPGQGLRLIYYSQIVNDFQKGDIAEGYSVSREKKESFPLTVTSAQKNPTAFYLCASSQGYYNEQFFGPGTRLTVL.

This chain links TRBV27 with TRBJ1-5; D is ambiguous. CDR1 MNHEY and CDR2 SMNVEV come from the germline V gene (reference sequence). V was shortened by 5 bases and J by 2 bases, with 19 bases between the two germline ends. The CDR3 length is 17 residues. In nucleotides, the CDR3 is TGTGCCAGCAGTCCAAATTCGGGCCGCGGGCGCAATCAGCCCCAGCATTTT. Translating it yields CASSPNSGRGRNQPQHF.

The chain's CDR3 is CAGTGGPLATYEQYF. CDR3 nucleotides: TGTGCCGGAACCGGGGGCCCGCTCGCCACCTACGAGCAGTACTTC. The chain joins TRBV30 to TRBJ2-5; the D call may be TRBD1 or TRBD2 (6 bases each). The J call may be mistaken, given a closer DNA end match to TRBJ2-7. CDR1 is GTSNPN and CDR2 is SVGIG in the germline V gene (reference sequence). The CDR3 spans 15 residues.

The V gene is TRBV28, the J gene TRBJ2-1; D unclear. V lost 2 bases and J 7 bases, leaving 15 bases between the germline ends. Germline-derived CDR1 and CDR2 are MDHEN and SYDVKM. The CDR3 is 15 amino acids. CDR3 residues: CASSLGPRTVNEQFF. The DNA of the CDR3 is TGTGCCAGCAGTTTAGGGCCTAGAACGGTTAATGAGCAGTTCTTC.

This clone has just one count. The chain recombines TRBV18 with TRBJ1-1; D might be TRBD1 (5 bases). CDR1 KGHSH and CDR2 LQKENI come from the germline V gene. There are 16 residues in the CDR3. V lost 0 bases and J 1 base, leaving 12 bases between the germline ends. The CDR3 nucleotides read TGTGCCAGCTCACCACCGGGAGGGGAAGGGAACACTGAAGCTTTCTTT. This encodes CASSPPGGEGNTEAFF.

The chain employs TRBV7-9 and TRBJ2-3; D unresolved. The germline V gene encodes CDR1 SEHNR and CDR2 FQNEAQ (reference sequence). The V end lost 5 bases, the J end lost 4 bases, and 19 bases lay between the germline ends. CDR3 length: 16 amino acids. The CDR3 spells CASSPGPQKPPDTQYF. Written as DNA, the CDR3 is TGTGCCAGCAGCCCCGGACCCCAGAAACCCCCAGATACGCAGTATTTT.